The sequence of this T cell receptor (beta chain) was determined in a study of blood T cells in healthy people across ages. The second PCR ran about 7 to 12 cycles with a sample-barcoded 5' primer and J-beta primers. MiXCR was run by TCRdb on the 5' RACE reads, yielding one entry per CDR3 protein. The sample has about 930,000 distinct CDR3 sequences; about 27% are singletons. This clonotype was recorded many times. CDR1 and CDR2 (germline): SEHNR, FQNEAQ (reference sequence). The CDR3 consists of 15 residues. Between the trimmed V and J ends, which lost 1 base and 0 bases, there was a span of 7 bases. This sample was also put to use in a study of T cells of mothers and their children. From that paper: From each mother came over 9.5 million TCR beta CDR3 reads, and from each child came 3 million to 3.5 million.

The V and J genes are TRBV7-9 and TRBJ2-1, with D possibly matching TRBD1 (5 bases). Sequencing was performed on blood. The receptor was isolated from a woman between 40 and 50 years old in good health. The CDR3 loop is CASSLGGYSYNEQFF. Here the CDR3 DNA reads TGTGCCAGCAGCTTAGGGGGCTACTCCTACAATGAGCAGTTCTTC.